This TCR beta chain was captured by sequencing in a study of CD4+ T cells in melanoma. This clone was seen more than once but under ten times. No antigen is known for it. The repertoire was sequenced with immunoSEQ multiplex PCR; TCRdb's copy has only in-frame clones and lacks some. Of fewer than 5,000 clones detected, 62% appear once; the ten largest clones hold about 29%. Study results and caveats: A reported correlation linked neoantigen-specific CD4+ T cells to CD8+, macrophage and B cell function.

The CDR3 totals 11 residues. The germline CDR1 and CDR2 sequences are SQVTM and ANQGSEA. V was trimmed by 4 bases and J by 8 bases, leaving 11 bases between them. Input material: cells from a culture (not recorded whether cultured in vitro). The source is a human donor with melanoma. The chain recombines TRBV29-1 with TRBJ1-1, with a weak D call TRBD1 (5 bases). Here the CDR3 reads CSVAQAREAFF. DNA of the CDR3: TGCAGCGTTGCACAGGCTAGGGAAGCTTTCTTT.